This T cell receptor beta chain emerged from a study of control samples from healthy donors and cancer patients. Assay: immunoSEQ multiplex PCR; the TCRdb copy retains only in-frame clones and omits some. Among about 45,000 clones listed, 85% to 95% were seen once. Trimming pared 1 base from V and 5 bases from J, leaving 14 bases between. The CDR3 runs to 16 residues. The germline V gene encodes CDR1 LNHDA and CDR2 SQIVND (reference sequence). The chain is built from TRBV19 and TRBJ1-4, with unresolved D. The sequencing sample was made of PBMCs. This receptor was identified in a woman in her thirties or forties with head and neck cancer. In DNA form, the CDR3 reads TGTGCCAGTAGTATAGGTCAACAGCTTCCCAATGAAAAACTGTTTTTT. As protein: CASSIGQQLPNEKLFF.